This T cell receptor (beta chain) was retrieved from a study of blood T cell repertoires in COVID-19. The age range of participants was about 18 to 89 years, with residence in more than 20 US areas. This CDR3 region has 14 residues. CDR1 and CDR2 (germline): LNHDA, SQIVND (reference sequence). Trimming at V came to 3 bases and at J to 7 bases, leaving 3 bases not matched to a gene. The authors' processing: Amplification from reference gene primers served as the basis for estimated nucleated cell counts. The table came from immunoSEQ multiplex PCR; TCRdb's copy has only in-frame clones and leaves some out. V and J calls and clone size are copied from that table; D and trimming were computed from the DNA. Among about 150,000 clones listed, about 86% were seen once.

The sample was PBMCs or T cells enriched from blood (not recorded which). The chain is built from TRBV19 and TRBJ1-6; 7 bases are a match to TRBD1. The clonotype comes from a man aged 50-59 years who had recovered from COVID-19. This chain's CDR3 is CASSMGQSNSPLHF. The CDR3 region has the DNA TGTGCCAGTAGTATGGGACAGTCGAATTCACCCCTCCACTTT.